This TCR beta chain was sequenced during a study of blood T cells in healthy people across ages. Through a sample-barcoded 5' primer and a J-beta primer mix, a second PCR was run for about 6 to 12 cycles. TCRdb recomputed calls from the 5' RACE reads with MiXCR, one row per CDR3 protein. The profile shows about 1.5 million distinct CDR3 sequences, approximately 43% of them singletons. General observations from the study: It was the long-lived donors that had more naive CD4+ cells and higher diversity than aged donors. A roughly linear age-dependent decrease characterized TCR beta diversity per million T cells.

The sample holds a few counts of this clonotype. Antigen specificity is unknown. The ends were cut back, 5 bases at V and 4 bases at J, with 11 bases in the middle. The CDR3 sequence is 13 residues long. Individuals who donated were healthy Caucasians from Russia aged about 6 to 95. The specimen was blood. The clonotype comes from a woman aged 18-30 years in good health. The V gene is TRBV12-3 or TRBV12-4, the J gene TRBJ2-5, with D unclear. DNA for the CDR3: TGTGCCAGCAGTGCCCCAGTTGGAGAGACCCAGTACTTC. Translating it yields CASSAPVGETQYF.